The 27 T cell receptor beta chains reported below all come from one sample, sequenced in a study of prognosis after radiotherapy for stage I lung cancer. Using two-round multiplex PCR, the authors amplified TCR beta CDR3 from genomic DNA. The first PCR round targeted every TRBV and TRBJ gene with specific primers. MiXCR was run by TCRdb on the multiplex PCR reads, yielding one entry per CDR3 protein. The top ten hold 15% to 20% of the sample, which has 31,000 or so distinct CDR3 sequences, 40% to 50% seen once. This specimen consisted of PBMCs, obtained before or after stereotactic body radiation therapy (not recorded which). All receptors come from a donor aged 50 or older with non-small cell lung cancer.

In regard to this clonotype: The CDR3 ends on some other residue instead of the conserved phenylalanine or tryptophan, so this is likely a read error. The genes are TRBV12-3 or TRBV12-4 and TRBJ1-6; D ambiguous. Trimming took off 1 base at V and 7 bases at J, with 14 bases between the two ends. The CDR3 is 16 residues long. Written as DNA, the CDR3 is TGTGCCAGCAGTTTAGTGAGCGTAGCCCCAAATTCACCCCTCCACCTT. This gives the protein CASSLVSVAPNSPLHL.

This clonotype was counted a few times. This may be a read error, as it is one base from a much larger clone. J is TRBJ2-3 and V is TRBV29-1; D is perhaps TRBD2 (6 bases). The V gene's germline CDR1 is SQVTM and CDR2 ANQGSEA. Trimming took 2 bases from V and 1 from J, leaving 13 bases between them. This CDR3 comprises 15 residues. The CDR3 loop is CSVECLSGGTDTQYF. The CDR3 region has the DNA TGCAGCGTTGAATGCCTGTCGGGAGGCACAGATACGCAGTATTTT.

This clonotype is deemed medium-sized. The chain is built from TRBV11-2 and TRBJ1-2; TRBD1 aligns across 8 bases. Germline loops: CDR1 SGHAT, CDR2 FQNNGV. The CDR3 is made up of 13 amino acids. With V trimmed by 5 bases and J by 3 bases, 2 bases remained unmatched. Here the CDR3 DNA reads TGTGCCAGCAGCGACAGGGGTTACTATGGCTACACCTTC. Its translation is CASSDRGYYGYTF. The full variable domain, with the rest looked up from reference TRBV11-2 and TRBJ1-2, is EAGVAQSPRYKIIEKRQSVAFWCNPISGHATLYWYQQILGQGPKLLIQFQNNGVVDDSQLPKDRFSAERLKGVDSTLKIQPAKLEDSAVYLCASSDRGYYGYTFGSGTRLTVV.

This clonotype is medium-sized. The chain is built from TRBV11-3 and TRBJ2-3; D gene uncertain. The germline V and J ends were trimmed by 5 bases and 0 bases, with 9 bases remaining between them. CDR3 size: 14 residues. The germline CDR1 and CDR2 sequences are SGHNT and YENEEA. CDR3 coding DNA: TGTGCCAGCAGCCAGGATGGTAGCACAGATACGCAGTATTTT. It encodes CASSQDGSTDTQYF.

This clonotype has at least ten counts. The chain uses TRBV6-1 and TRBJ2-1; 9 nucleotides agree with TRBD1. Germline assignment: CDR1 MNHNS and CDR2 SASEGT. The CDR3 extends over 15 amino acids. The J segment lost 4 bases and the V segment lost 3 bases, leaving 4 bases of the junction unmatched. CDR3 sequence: CASSDPGQGYNEQFF. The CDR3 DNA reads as TGTGCCAGCAGTGATCCGGGACAGGGATACAATGAGCAGTTCTTC.

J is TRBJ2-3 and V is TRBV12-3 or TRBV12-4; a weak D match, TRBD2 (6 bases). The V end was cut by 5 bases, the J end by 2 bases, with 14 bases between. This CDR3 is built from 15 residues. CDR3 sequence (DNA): TGTGCCAGCAGTCCCGGGGGTAGCGACACAGATACGCAGTATTTT. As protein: CASSPGGSDTDTQYF.

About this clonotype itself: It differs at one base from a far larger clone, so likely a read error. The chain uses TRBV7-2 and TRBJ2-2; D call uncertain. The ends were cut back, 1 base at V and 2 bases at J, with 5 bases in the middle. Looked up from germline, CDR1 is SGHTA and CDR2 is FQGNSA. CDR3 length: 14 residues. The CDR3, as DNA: TGTGCCAGCAGCTTAGTAGGAAACACCGGGGAGCTGTTTTTT. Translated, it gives CASSLVGNTGELFF.

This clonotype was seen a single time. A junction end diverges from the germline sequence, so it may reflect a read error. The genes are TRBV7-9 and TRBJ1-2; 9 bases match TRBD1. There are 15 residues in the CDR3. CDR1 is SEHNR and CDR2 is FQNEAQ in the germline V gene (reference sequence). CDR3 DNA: TGTACCAGCAGCACCCAGACAGGGGGAGTGTACGGCTACACCTTC. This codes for CTSSTQTGGVYGYTF.

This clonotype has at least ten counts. DNA of the CDR3: TGTGCCACTCTTAGTACGGAGACCCAGTACTTC. Encoded protein: CATLSTETQYF. The V and J genes are TRBV3-1 and TRBJ2-5; D remains ambiguous. Trimming shortened V by 10 bases and J by 5 bases, and 11 bases separated the two germline ends. The CDR3 covers 11 residues. Looked up from germline, CDR1 is LGHDT and CDR2 is YNNKEL (reference sequence).

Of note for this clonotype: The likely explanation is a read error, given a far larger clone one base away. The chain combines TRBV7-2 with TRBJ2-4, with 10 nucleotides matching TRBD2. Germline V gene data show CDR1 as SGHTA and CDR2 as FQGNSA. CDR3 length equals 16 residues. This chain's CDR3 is CASSARWLAGANEHFF. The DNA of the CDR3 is TGTGCCAGCAGCGCCCGGTGGCTAGCGGGGGCCAATGAGCATTTCTTC.

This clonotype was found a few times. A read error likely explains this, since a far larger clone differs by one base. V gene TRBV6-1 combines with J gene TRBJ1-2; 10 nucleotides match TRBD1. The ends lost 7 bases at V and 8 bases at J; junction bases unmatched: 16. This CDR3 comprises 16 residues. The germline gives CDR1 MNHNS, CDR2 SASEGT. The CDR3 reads CASISASLGQGKGYTF. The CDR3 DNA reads TGTGCCAGCATTTCAGCGTCCTTGGGACAGGGGAAGGGCTACACCTTC.

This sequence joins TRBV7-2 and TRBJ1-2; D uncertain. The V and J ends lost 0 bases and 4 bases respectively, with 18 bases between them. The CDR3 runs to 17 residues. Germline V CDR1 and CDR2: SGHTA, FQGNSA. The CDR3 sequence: CASSLAAIVLLCYGYTF. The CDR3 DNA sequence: TGTGCCAGCAGCTTAGCCGCGATAGTCCTCCTCTGCTATGGCTACACCTTC.

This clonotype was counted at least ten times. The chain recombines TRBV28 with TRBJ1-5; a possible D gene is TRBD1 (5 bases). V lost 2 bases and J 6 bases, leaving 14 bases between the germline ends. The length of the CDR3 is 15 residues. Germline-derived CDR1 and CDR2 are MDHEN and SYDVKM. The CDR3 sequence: CASSLGGVQSQPQHF. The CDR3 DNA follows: TGTGCCAGCAGTTTAGGAGGGGTTCAGAGTCAGCCCCAGCATTTT.

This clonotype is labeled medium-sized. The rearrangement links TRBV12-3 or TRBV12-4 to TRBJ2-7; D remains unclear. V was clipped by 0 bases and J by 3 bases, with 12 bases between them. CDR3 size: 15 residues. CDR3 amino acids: CASSLAGSLFYEQYF. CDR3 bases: TGTGCCAGCAGTTTAGCAGGGTCCCTCTTCTACGAGCAGTACTTC.

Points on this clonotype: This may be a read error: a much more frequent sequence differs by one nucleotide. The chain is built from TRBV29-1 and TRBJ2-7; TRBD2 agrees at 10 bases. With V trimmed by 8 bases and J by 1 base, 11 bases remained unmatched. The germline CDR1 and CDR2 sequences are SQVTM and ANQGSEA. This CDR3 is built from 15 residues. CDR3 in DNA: TGCAGCACTCGCCTGGGACTAGCGAGATCCTACGAGCAGTACTTC. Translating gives CSTRLGLARSYEQYF.

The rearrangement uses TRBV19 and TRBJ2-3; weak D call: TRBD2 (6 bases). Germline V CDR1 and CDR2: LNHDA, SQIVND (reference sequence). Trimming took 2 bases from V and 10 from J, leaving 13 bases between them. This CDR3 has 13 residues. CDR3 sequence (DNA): TGTGCCAGTAGTATACCGGGAGCATATGCGCAGTATTTT. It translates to CASSIPGAYAQYF.

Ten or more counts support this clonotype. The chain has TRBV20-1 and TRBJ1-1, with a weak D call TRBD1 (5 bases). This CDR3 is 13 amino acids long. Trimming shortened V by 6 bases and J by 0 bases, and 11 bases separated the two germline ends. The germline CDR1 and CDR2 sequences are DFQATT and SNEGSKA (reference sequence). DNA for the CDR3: TGCAGTGCACAGGCGGGGATGAACACTGAAGCTTTCTTT. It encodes CSAQAGMNTEAFF.

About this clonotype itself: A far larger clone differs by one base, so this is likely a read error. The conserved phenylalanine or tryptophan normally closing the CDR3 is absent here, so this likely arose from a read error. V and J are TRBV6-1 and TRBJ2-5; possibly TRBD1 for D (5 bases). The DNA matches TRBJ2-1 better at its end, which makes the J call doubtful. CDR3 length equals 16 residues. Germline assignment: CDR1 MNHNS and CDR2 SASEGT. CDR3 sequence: CASSPGRAAAYNEQFL. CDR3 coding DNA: TGTGCCAGCAGTCCCGGCAGGGCCGCCGCCTACAATGAGCAGTTCTTA.

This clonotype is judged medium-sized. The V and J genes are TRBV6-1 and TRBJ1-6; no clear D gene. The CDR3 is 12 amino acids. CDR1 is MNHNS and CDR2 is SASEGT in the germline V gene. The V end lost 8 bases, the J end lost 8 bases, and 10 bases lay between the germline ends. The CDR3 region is CASQNGDSPLHF. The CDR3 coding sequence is TGTGCCAGCCAGAACGGTGATTCACCCCTCCACTTT.

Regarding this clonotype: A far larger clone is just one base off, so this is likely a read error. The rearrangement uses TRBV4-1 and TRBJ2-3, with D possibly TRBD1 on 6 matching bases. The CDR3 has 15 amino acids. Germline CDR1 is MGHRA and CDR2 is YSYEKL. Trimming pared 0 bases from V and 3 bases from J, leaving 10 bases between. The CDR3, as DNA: TGCGCCAGCAGCCAAGAGGGACATGGGACAGATACGCAGTATTTT. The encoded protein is CASSQEGHGTDTQYF.

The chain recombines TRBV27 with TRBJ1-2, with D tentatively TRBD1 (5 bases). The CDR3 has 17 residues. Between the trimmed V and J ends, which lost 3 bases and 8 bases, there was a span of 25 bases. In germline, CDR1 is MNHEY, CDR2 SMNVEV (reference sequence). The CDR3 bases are TGTGCCAGCAGTTTGTCGTGGGGGGGGTTTATAACAGCAGGCTACACCTTC. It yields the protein CASSLSWGGFITAGYTF.

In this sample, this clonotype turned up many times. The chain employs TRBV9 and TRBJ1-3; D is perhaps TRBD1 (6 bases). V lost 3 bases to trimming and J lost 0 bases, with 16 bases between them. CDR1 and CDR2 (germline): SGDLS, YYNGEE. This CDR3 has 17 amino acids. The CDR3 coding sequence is TGTGCCAGCAGCGGGGGGGCAGGGCGCTACTCTGGAAACACCATATATTTT. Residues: CASSGGAGRYSGNTIYF.

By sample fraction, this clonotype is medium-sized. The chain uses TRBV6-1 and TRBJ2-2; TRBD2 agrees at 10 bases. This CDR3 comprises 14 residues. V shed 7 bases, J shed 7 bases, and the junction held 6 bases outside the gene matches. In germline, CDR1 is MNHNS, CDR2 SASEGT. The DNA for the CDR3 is TGTGCCAGCAATATGGGACTAGCGTACGGGGAGCTGTTTTTT. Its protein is CASNMGLAYGELFF.

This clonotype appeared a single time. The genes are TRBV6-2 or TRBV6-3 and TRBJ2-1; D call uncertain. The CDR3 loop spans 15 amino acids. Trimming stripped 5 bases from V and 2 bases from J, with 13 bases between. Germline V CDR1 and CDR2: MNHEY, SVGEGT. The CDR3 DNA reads TGTGCCAGCAGTCCCCCGGGCGGAACCTACAATGAGCAGTTCTTC. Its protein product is CASSPPGGTYNEQFF.

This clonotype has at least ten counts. DNA for the CDR3: TGTGCCAGCAGTTTGGTCGGCAATCAGCCCCAGCATTTT. This sequence encodes CASSLVGNQPQHF. The J gene is TRBJ1-5, the V gene TRBV28; unclear D gene. This CDR3 comprises 13 residues. Trimming took off 3 bases at V and 2 bases at J, with 5 bases between the two ends. Germline V gene lookup returns CDR1 MDHEN and CDR2 SYDVKM.

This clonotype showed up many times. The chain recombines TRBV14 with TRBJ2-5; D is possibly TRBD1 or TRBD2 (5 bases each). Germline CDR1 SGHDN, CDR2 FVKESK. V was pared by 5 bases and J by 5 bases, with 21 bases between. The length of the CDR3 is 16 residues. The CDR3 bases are TGTGCCAGCAGCTCGGGACGGAGCAGCCTGTGGGAGACCCAGTACTTC. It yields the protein CASSSGRSSLWETQYF.

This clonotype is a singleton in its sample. In DNA, the CDR3 is TGTGCCAGCAGTCATGTGACAGGGAATCAGCCCCAGCATTTT. This translates into CASSHVTGNQPQHF. The chain carries TRBV6-2 or TRBV6-3 and TRBJ1-5, with 7 nucleotides matching TRBD1. The V and J ends lost 5 bases and 4 bases, in that order; junction bases with no gene match: 5. CDR3 length equals 14 residues. Per the germline V gene, CDR1 is MNHEY and CDR2 is SVGEGT.